This T cell receptor beta chain comes out of a study of blood T cell dynamics during melanoma immunotherapy (dated by TCRdb to 2020 to 2022). For the study in its entirety: The patients had metastatic melanoma and were given first-line pembrolizumab or nivolumab plus ipilimumab as standard of care in the United Kingdom. To find early correlates of response, peripheral T cell receptor repertoires were profiled in metastatic melanoma patients before and after one cycle of checkpoint inhibitor therapy. A training cohort was formed from consecutive patients, and a further independent group of patients from the same centre was pooled into an external validation set.

What the study reported, not specific to this receptor: Of the sorted CD8+ subsets, TIE cells had both the greatest clonality and the greatest similarity to cfDNA CDR3 sequences, which suggests active turnover converging on dominant clones. Whether the T cell clones behind the repertoire changes were melanoma-specific or instead reflected general immune activation was something the study could not determine. The relatively small sample size was acknowledged as a potential limitation on generalization of the results.

Concerning this clone: What antigen it recognizes has not been identified. The input lacks base qualities; no much larger clone sits a single base away.

For each sorted CD8+ T cell subset, the entire amount of extracted DNA went into the assay. TCR beta CDR3 sequences were amplified from genomic DNA with the immunoSEQ TCRb Assay kit following manufacturer instructions. The KAPA Library Quantification Kit for Illumina platforms was used to quantify pooled libraries by qPCR. Sequencing of the pooled libraries was done on an Illumina NextSeq 500, with clustering at roughly 0.55-1.1 pM. Processing in the source paper ran as follows. Analysis of the TCR data relied on immunoSEQ ANALYZER and the R LymphoSeq package. A rearrangement efficiency score was calculated as productive divided by the sum of productive and non-productive CDR3 sequences. Clonality was measured with the Gini coefficient and diversity with the Renyi index at alpha=1, compared pairwise between timepoints within each patient. In LymphoSeq, clonal relatedness was computed with an edit distance of 3 and repertoire similarity was computed with the Bhattacharyya coefficient. Linear discriminant analysis on week-3 changes in clonality and diversity was built with the R MASS and caret packages to classify response. This is the immuneACCESS table as TCRdb keeps it, with only in-frame sequences that have V and J called. A part of the clones is gone; compared with another copy, unresolved V genes explain less than half, and the rest is unexplained. V and J calls and clone size come straight from that table; D and trimming were deduced from the DNA. The sample table holds around 180 clones, of which 93% were seen once. 9% to 9.5% of the sample is held by the ten biggest clonotypes.

The cysteine opens and the phenylalanine closes a CDR3 of 15 amino acids. The read is trimmed to its CDR3 DNA, 45 bases read in frame from base 1. Here V drops 3 bases and J drops 3 bases, and the junction holds 4 bases not matched to any gene. CDR1 and CDR2, looked up from the germline V gene, are ENHRY and SYGVKD. According to the study, the label for this sample's time point signals: pre-treatment baseline. Blood samples were collected before treatment (T0) and at week 3 (W3), after the first cycle of checkpoint blockade. Except for a couple of patients with rapid clinical progression, response was assessed 12 weeks after the first infusion by RECIST 1.1; disease control meant complete response, partial response or stable disease. Patients were not eligible if they had prior systemic cancer treatment, concomitant immunosuppressant therapy or synchronous other active malignancies. In six patients, three with progression and three with disease control, sorted CD8+ memory and naive T cell subsets were sequenced at T0 and W3. PBMC were isolated from blood with Lymphoprep and SepMate tubes, followed by red cell lysis. QIAamp DNA Blood Mini kits were used to extract DNA from both PBMC and sorted T cell subsets. Before DNA extraction, CD8+ T cell subsets were live-sorted on a FACSAria III cytometer and then frozen. Fresh PBMC intended for flow cytometry were kept at 4 degrees C in PBS containing about 2% fetal bovine serum and were analyzed within 25 hours.

Recombination linked TRBV10-3 to TRBJ2-1, with TRBD2 matching 8 junction bases. The origin of this receptor is a human donor with melanoma. The specimen was naive CD8+ T cells from blood, collected from a patient treated with checkpoint blockade. Here is the DNA: TGTGCCATCAGTGATATACTAGCGGACTACAATGAGCAGTTCTTC. Its translation is CAISDILADYNEQFF.